These 30 T cell receptor beta chains originate from one sample sequenced in a study of cytomegalovirus exposure and HLA in healthy donors. Only in-frame clones appear in the TCRdb table, and some are missing; sequencing was by immunoSEQ multiplex PCR. The sample records fewer than 200,000 clones, approximately 89% being singletons. The material sequenced was PBMCs. All receptors come from a man in his late teens or twenties in good health and CMV-seropositive.

The chain uses TRBV5-1 and TRBJ2-7; 9 bases map to TRBD2. Trimming cost V 4 bases and J 0 bases; bases outside gene matches: 11. Germline values: CDR1 SGHRS, CDR2 YFSETQ. CDR3 length equals 17 residues. The CDR3 sequence: CASSLKFSGGSSYEQYF. The CDR3 DNA reads as TGCGCCAGCAGCCTAAAATTTAGCGGGGGTAGCTCCTACGAGCAGTACTTC.

The chain employs TRBV5-1 and TRBJ2-4; possible D gene TRBD2, 6 bases. The CDR3 is 17 amino acids. CDR1 is SGHRS, CDR2 YFSETQ, per germline. V was clipped by 4 bases and J by 0 bases, with 17 bases between them. The CDR3: CASSPGVTPLAKNIQYF. The CDR3 region has the DNA TGCGCCAGCAGCCCGGGGGTGACACCTCTAGCCAAAAACATTCAGTACTTC.

Note on this clone: The same CDR3 also results from other DNA sequences found in this sample. In DNA form, the CDR3 reads TGTGCCAGCAGCCAAGATCTCTACAATGAGCAGTTCTTC. Its protein product is CASSQDLYNEQFF. This sequence joins TRBV14 and TRBJ2-1, with D unresolved. Germline lookup yields CDR1 SGHDN and CDR2 FVKESK. The germline V and J ends were trimmed by 0 bases and 3 bases, with 3 bases remaining between them. This CDR3 spans 13 amino acids.

The rearrangement joins TRBV5-4 to TRBJ1-2, with 10 bases fitting TRBD1. Germline lookup yields CDR1 SGHNT and CDR2 YYREEE (reference sequence). CDR3 length: 15 amino acids. V shed 4 bases and J 4 bases; nucleotides not matched to a gene: 7. CDR3 in amino acids: CASSRDRGLGYGYTF. CDR3 nucleotide sequence: TGTGCCAGCAGCCGAGACAGGGGGCTTGGCTATGGCTACACCTTC.

The V and J genes are TRBV27 and TRBJ2-5, with D tentatively TRBD1 (6 bases). CDR3 length equals 12 residues. The V gene lost 6 bases and the J gene lost 5 bases, with 10 bases spanning the gap. CDR1 and CDR2 (germline): MNHEY, SMNVEV (reference sequence). Here the CDR3 reads CASSAGVETQYF. The DNA of the CDR3 is TGTGCCAGCAGCGCAGGGGTGGAGACCCAGTACTTC.

V usage is TRBV19 and J usage is TRBJ1-5, with D uncertain. V gave up 7 bases and J gave up 2 bases, with 15 bases separating them. Germline V gene sequence: CDR1 LNHDA, CDR2 SQIVND (reference sequence). The CDR3 covers 15 residues. The CDR3 region has the DNA TGTGCCAGTACCCCCCACGGGGAGGGCAATCAGCCCCAGCATTTT. Translating gives CASTPHGEGNQPQHF.

The chain uses TRBV7-9 and TRBJ1-2; D ambiguous. From germline, CDR1 is SEHNR and CDR2 FQNEAQ (reference sequence). The CDR3 consists of 12 residues. The ends were cut back, 4 bases at V and 4 bases at J, with 7 bases in the middle. CDR3 amino acids: CASSSPGYGYTF. CDR3 in DNA: TGTGCCAGCAGCTCCCCGGGCTATGGCTACACCTTC.

This clone appeared many times. The V call is TRBV6-4, the J call TRBJ1-5; the D is unclear. This CDR3 is 14 amino acids long. CDR1 is MRHNA, CDR2 SNTAGT, per germline. V gave up 3 bases and J gave up 4 bases, with 10 bases separating them. CDR3 DNA sequence: TGTGCCAGCAGTGATGGAGGACCTAATCAGCCCCAGCATTTT. It codes for CASSDGGPNQPQHF.

The V gene is TRBV14, the J gene TRBJ2-3; D might be TRBD2 (7 bases). The germline V gene has CDR1 SGHDN and CDR2 FVKESK. Trimming took 2 bases from V and 2 from J, leaving 17 bases between them. The CDR3 extends over 17 amino acids. CDR3 coding DNA: TGTGCCAGCAGCCAAACGCTAGGGGGGGGATTCACAGATACGCAGTATTTT. Encoded protein: CASSQTLGGGFTDTQYF.

The gene calls are TRBV9 and TRBJ2-3; D possibly corresponds to TRBD2 (6 bases). The CDR3 consists of 15 residues. The germline V gene has CDR1 SGDLS and CDR2 YYNGEE. V was pared by 3 bases and J by 2 bases, with 13 bases between. This CDR3 is CASSGGTVFTDTQYF. The CDR3 DNA follows: TGTGCCAGCAGCGGGGGGACTGTTTTCACAGATACGCAGTATTTT. Full variable domain (missing parts from reference TRBV9 and TRBJ2-3): DSGVTQTPKHLITATGQRVTLRCSPRSGDLSVYWYQQSLDQGLQFLIQYYNGEERAKGNILERFSAQQFPDLHSELNLSSLELGDSALYFCASSGGTVFTDTQYFGPGTRLTVL.

The V call is TRBV2, the J call TRBJ2-5; D gene uncertain. V was pared by 7 bases and J by 5 bases, with 8 bases between. The CDR3 covers 11 residues. Germline CDR1 SNHLY, CDR2 FYNNEI. The CDR3 spells CASKVEETQYF. The CDR3, as DNA: TGTGCCAGCAAAGTGGAGGAGACCCAGTACTTC. Using reference TRBV2 and TRBJ2-5 for the parts outside the CDR3, the full variable domain is EPEVTQTPSHQVTQMGQEVILRCVPISNHLYFYWYRQILGQKVEFLVSFYNNEISEKSEIFDDQFSVERPDGSNFTLKIRSTKLEDSAMYFCASKVEETQYFGPGTRLLVL.

The CDR3 region has the DNA TGTGCCAGTAGTTTGTGGCAGGGTATCGACGAGCAGTACTTC. It translates to CASSLWQGIDEQYF. The chain has TRBV19 and TRBJ2-7, with D possibly TRBD1 on 5 matching bases. From germline, CDR1 is LNHDA and CDR2 SQIVND (reference sequence). V was cut by 5 bases and J by 5 bases, with 16 bases left in between. This CDR3 is 14 amino acids long.

This clone was found once. J is TRBJ2-3 and V is TRBV4-3; 8 bases are shared with TRBD2. Per germline, CDR1 LGHNA and CDR2 YSLEER. CDR3 length equals 17 residues. Trimming at V came to 1 base and at J to 1 base, leaving 7 bases not matched to a gene. CDR3 region: CASSQVPPGGGTDTQYF. The CDR3 nucleotides are TGCGCCAGCAGCCAAGTGCCCCCCGGGGGGGGCACAGATACGCAGTATTTT.

The chain joins TRBV18 to TRBJ2-5; D perhaps matches TRBD1 (6 bases). V was trimmed by 8 bases and J by 2 bases, leaving 12 bases between them. The CDR3 covers 13 residues. Germline V CDR1 and CDR2: KGHSH, LQKENI. The CDR3 DNA reads as TGTGCCAGCACGACGGACAGACAAGAGACCCAGTACTTC. Its translation is CASTTDRQETQYF.

The CDR3 DNA reads TGTGCCACCAGCACCCCCCGGAGCTCCTACAATGAGCAGTTCTTC. Residues: CATSTPRSSYNEQFF. The chain carries TRBV15 and TRBJ2-1; D remains ambiguous. V lost 4 bases to trimming and J lost 0 bases, with 10 bases between them. Looked up from germline, CDR1 is LNHNV and CDR2 is YYDKDF (reference sequence). The CDR3 consists of 15 residues.

The rearrangement joins TRBV5-5 to TRBJ2-6, with 8 nucleotides matching TRBD1. Trimming cost V 0 bases and J 2 bases; bases outside gene matches: 4. Germline loops: CDR1 SGHKS, CDR2 YYEKEE (reference sequence). The CDR3 covers 17 residues. The CDR3 sequence is CASSLESGGAGANVLTF. CDR3 DNA sequence: TGTGCCAGCAGCTTGGAGTCAGGGGGCGCTGGGGCCAACGTCCTGACTTTC.

V is TRBV4-1 and J is TRBJ2-7; TRBD1 aligns across 11 bases. Trimming cost V 3 bases and J 7 bases; bases outside gene matches: 8. This CDR3 contains 15 residues. CDR1 and CDR2 from the germline V gene are MGHRA and YSYEKL. The CDR3 DNA follows: TGCGCCAGCAGCCACCCCGGACAGGGGGCGATGGAGCAGTACTTC. Translated: CASSHPGQGAMEQYF.

The chain couples TRBV9 to TRBJ2-1; no clear D gene. Trimming stripped 0 bases from V and 0 bases from J, with 4 bases between. CDR1 and CDR2 from the germline V gene are SGDLS and YYNGEE. This CDR3 is 14 amino acids long. Here the CDR3 reads CASSVDSSYNEQFF. CDR3 in DNA: TGTGCCAGCAGCGTAGACAGCTCCTACAATGAGCAGTTCTTC.

V gene TRBV6-5 combines with J gene TRBJ2-2; 9 bases map to TRBD2. In germline, CDR1 is MNHEY, CDR2 SVGAGI. The junction had 1 base not matched to a gene; V was cut back by 6 bases and J by 5 bases. This CDR3 is built from 13 residues. The CDR3 here is CASRSGGTGELFF. CDR3 bases: TGTGCCAGCAGGAGCGGGGGGACCGGGGAGCTGTTTTTT.

The V call is TRBV10-2, the J call TRBJ1-1; D is ambiguous. The V gene lost 6 bases and the J gene lost 5 bases, with 13 bases spanning the gap. The germline V gene encodes CDR1 WSHSY and CDR2 SAAADI. The CDR3 sequence is 13 residues long. CDR3 amino acids: CASRVGEKTEAFF. CDR3 nucleotide sequence: TGCGCCAGCAGGGTCGGGGAGAAGACTGAAGCTTTCTTT.

The rearrangement joins TRBV7-9 to TRBJ1-3; maybe TRBD1 (6 bases). This CDR3 is built from 15 residues. Trimming took 4 bases from V and 6 from J, leaving 16 bases between them. Looked up from germline, CDR1 is SEHNR and CDR2 is FQNEAQ (reference sequence). CDR3 protein: CASSSGGRDLNTIYF. The CDR3, as DNA: TGTGCCAGCAGCTCGGGGGGGCGAGACCTAAACACCATATATTTT.

The chain employs TRBV28 and TRBJ2-2, with TRBD2 identical over 9 bases. CDR3 length: 14 residues. Germline V gene lookup returns CDR1 MDHEN and CDR2 SYDVKM. Trimming took 5 bases from V and 6 from J; bases not matched to a gene: 4. The CDR3 loop reads CASSQGLASGELFF. The CDR3 region has the DNA TGTGCCAGCAGTCAGGGACTAGCCTCCGGGGAGCTGTTTTTT.

The chain has TRBV5-1 and TRBJ2-2, with 7 nucleotides matching TRBD2. CDR3 length equals 14 residues. Germline V gene lookup returns CDR1 SGHRS and CDR2 YFSETQ. V gave up 4 bases and J gave up 7 bases; unmatched junction bases: 7. In nucleotides, the CDR3 is TGCGCCAGCAGCGGCGGGAGTAGGGTCGGGGAGCTGTTTTTT. Translation: CASSGGSRVGELFF. The variable domain in full, completed from reference TRBV5-1 and TRBJ2-2, reads KAGVTQTPRYLIKTRGQQVTLSCSPISGHRSVSWYQQTPGQGLQFLFEYFSETQRNKGNFPGRFSGRQFSNSRSEMNVSTLELGDSALYLCASSGGSRVGELFFGEGSRLTVL.

The V call is TRBV5-1, the J call TRBJ2-5; D is perhaps TRBD2 (5 bases). Deletions cut 0 bases from V and 9 bases from J, with 21 bases between. Germline V gene sequence: CDR1 SGHRS, CDR2 YFSETQ. CDR3 length: 16 amino acids. CDR3 in DNA: TGCGCCAGCAGCTTGGGAGGGTTACGGCCACTTGGGGCCCAGTACTTC. Encoded protein: CASSLGGLRPLGAQYF.

The chain has TRBV7-8 and TRBJ2-7; 7 nucleotides match TRBD2. Germline CDR1 is SGHVS and CDR2 is FQNEAQ. The CDR3 contains 16 residues. With 3 bases clipped from V and 4 bases from J, the junction kept 12 bases outside the gene matches. Written as DNA, the CDR3 is TGTGCCAGCAGCTTTGGGTGGGAGGGCGAAGTTTACGAGCAGTACTTC. Translated, it gives CASSFGWEGEVYEQYF.

The V call is TRBV7-8, the J call TRBJ1-2; D is unclear. The germline gives CDR1 SGHVS, CDR2 FQNEAQ. This CDR3 is built from 15 residues. V was pared by 5 bases and J by 3 bases, with 16 bases between. CDR3 bases: TGTGCCAGCAGCCCAACACTCGGTCAGGACTATGGCTACACCTTC. It yields the protein CASSPTLGQDYGYTF.

The genes are TRBV9 and TRBJ2-5; 8 bases map to TRBD1. Germline lookup yields CDR1 SGDLS and CDR2 YYNGEE. This CDR3 spans 15 amino acids. The trim removed 0 bases at V and 1 base at J, leaving 2 bases unmatched. Here the CDR3 reads CASSVGDRPQETQYF. CDR3 sequence (DNA): TGTGCCAGCAGCGTAGGGGACAGGCCCCAAGAGACCCAGTACTTC.

The gene calls are TRBV18 and TRBJ2-7; tentative D call: TRBD1 (5 bases). The CDR3 sequence is 13 residues long. Germline V gene data show CDR1 as KGHSH and CDR2 as LQKENI. V gave up 2 bases and J gave up 2 bases, with 7 bases separating them. This chain's CDR3 is CASSPGATYEQYF. CDR3 nucleotides: TGTGCCAGCTCACCAGGGGCTACCTACGAGCAGTACTTC.

The genes are TRBV19 and TRBJ1-3; D remains ambiguous. V gave up 7 bases and J gave up 3 bases, with 4 bases separating them. CDR1 and CDR2 from the germline V gene are LNHDA and SQIVND (reference sequence). CDR3 length: 11 residues. CDR3 bases: TGTGCCAGTATCCGTGGAAACACCATATATTTT. This sequence encodes CASIRGNTIYF.

J is TRBJ1-2 and V is TRBV19, with 7 bases that match TRBD1. Per the germline V gene, CDR1 is LNHDA and CDR2 is SQIVND (reference sequence). CDR3 length: 16 amino acids. The J segment lost 0 bases and the V segment lost 4 bases, leaving 8 bases of the junction unmatched. CDR3 DNA sequence: TGTGCCAGTAGTACCCCCGGACAGGCGTCTAACTATGGCTACACCTTC. Protein sequence: CASSTPGQASNYGYTF.